This T cell receptor beta chain was identified in a study of blood T cell repertoires in COVID-19. Study background: In each case, the material was cDNA or gDNA derived from T cells, B-cell-depleted T cells, or PBMCs.

Clones were sequenced by immunoSEQ multiplex PCR, and TCRdb holds only the in-frame ones, with some missing. The table lists tens of thousands of clones, roughly 87% of them singletons, with about 15% in the top ten. V was clipped by 3 bases and J by 2 bases, with 10 bases between them. The V gene's germline CDR1 is LNHDA and CDR2 SQIVND (reference sequence). The CDR3 has 14 amino acids. The receptor was derived from a male donor with acute or convalescent COVID-19. Sequenced sample: peripheral blood. The chain links TRBV19 to TRBJ1-1; TRBD1 is a possible D gene (5 bases). The CDR3 here is CASSIPGRNTEAFF. The CDR3 nucleotides read TGTGCCAGTAGTATCCCAGGGCGTAACACTGAAGCTTTCTTT.